This T cell receptor beta chain was captured by sequencing in a study of blood T cell repertoires in COVID-19. Across the whole study: COVID-19 samples, acute and convalescent, were from the United States, Italy and Spain. T cells, B-cell-depleted T cells, or PBMCs provided the cDNA or gDNA that served as material.

Germline V lookup: CDR1 SNHLY, CDR2 FYNNEI. J was trimmed by 2 bases and V by 5 bases; bases with no gene match: 4. The CDR3 covers 15 residues. The protocol was immunoSEQ multiplex PCR, while the TCRdb copy is restricted to in-frame clones and leaves out a portion. The sample holds under 250,000 clones; about 80% are singletons and the top ten take about 2.4%. The sample was peripheral blood. This receptor was obtained from a woman aged 60-70 years with acute or convalescent COVID-19. This chain uses TRBV2 with TRBJ1-4; the match to TRBD1 covers 8 bases. The CDR3 bases are TGTGCCAGCAGTAACAGACAGGGGACTAATGAAAAACTGTTTTTT. Its protein product is CASSNRQGTNEKLFF.